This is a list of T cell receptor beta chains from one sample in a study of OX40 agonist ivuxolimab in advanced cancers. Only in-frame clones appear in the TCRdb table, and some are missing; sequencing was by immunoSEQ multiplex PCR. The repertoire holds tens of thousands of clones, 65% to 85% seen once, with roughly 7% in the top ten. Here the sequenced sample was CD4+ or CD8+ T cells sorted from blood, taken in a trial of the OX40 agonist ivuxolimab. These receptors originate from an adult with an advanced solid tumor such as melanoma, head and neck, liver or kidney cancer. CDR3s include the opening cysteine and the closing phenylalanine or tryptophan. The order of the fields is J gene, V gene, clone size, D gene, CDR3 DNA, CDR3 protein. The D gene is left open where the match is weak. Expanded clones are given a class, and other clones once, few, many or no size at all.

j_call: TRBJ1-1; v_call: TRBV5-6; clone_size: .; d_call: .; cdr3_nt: TGTGCCAGCAGCTTTGGATTCACTGAAGCTTTCTTT; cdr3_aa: CASSFGFTEAFF
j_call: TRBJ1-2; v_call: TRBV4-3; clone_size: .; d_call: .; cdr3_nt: TGCGCCAGCAGCCAAGATCCCCGGGGGTCCTACTATGGCTACACCTTC; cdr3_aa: CASSQDPRGSYYGYTF
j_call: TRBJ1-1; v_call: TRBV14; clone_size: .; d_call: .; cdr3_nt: TGTGCCAGCAGCGTTTTTACACGCACTGAAGCTTTCTTT; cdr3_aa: CASSVFTRTEAFF
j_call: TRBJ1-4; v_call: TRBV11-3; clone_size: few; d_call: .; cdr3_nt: TGTGCCAGCAGCCCCTGGCCCCAGGGGAATGAAAAACTGTTTTTT; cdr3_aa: CASSPWPQGNEKLFF
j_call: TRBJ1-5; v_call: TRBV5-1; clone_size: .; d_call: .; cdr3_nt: TGCGCCAGCAGCTTGTTTGGAGGCAATAGCAATCAGCCCCAGCATTTT; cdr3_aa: CASSLFGGNSNQPQHF
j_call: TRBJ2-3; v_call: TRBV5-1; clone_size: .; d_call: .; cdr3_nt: TGCGCCAGCGCCTGGGCCACTGGCACAGATACGCAGTATTTT; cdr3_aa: CASAWATGTDTQYF
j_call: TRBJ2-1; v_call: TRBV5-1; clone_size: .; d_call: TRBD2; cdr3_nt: TGCGCCAGCAGCTCGACTAGCGGGAGTTTGCTTGAGCAGTTCTTC; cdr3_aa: CASSSTSGSLLEQFF
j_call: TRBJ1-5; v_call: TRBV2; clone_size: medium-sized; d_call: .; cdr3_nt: TGTGCCAGCAGTGAGGGGCCCTATAGCAATCAGCCCCAGCATTTT; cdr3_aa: CASSEGPYSNQPQHF
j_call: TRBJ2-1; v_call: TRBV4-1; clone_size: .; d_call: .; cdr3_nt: TGCGCCAGCAGCCAAGATGAGAGGTTCTACAATGAGCAGTTCTTC; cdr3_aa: CASSQDERFYNEQFF
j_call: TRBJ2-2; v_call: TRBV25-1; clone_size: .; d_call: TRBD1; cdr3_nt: TGTGCCAGCAGCGCCAGGGGGTTAACCGGGGAGCTGTTTTTT; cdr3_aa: CASSARGLTGELFF
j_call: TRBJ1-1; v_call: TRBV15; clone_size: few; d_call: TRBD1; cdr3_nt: TGTGCCACCAGCACCCTGGGACAGGGTAGCACTGAAGCTTTCTTT; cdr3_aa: CATSTLGQGSTEAFF
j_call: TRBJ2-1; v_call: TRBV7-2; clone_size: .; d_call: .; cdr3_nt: TGTGCCAGCAGCTATACTAAGGCAGTAACCTACAATGAGCAGTTCTTC; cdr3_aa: CASSYTKAVTYNEQFF
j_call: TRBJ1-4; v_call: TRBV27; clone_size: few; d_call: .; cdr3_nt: TGTGCCAGCAGAAATCAGGGACATGAAAAACTGTTTTTT; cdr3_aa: CASRNQGHEKLFF
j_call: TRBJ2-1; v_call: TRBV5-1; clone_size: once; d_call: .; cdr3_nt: TGCGCCAGCAGCTTAGGGCTTGACAATGAGCAGTTCTTC; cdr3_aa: CASSLGLDNEQFF
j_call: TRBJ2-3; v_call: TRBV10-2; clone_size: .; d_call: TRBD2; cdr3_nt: TGCGCCAGCAGCTCCATCGCTAGCGGGAGAGTGACAGATACGCAGTATTTT; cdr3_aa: CASSSIASGRVTDTQYF
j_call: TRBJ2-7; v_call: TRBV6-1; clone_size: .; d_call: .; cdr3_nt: TGTGCCAGCAGTGATCCGGGTGGCCGGGACTTCGCAGACTTC; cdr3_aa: CASSDPGGRDFADF
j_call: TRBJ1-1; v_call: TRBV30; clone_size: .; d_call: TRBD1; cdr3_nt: TGTGCCTGGAGCGCCTACAGGGGGCGCGAGGCTTTCTTT; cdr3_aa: CAWSAYRGREAFF
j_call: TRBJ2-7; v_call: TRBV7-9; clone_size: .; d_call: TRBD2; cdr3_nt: TGTGCCAGCAGCTTAGGCGGGCGGGAGGGAGCCTACGAGCAGTACTTC; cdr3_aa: CASSLGGREGAYEQYF
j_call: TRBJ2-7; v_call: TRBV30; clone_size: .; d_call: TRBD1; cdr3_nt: TGTGCCTGGAGGGGGACAGGGAGTGGGTACGAGCAGTACTTC; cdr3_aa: CAWRGTGSGYEQYF
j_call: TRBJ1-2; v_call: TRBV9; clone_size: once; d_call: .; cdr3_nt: TGTGCCAGCAGCGTAGGGGGAGACTCGAACTATGGCTACACCTTC; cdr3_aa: CASSVGGDSNYGYTF
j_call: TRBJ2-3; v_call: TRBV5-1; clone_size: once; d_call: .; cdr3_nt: TGCGCCAGCAGCTTGGATGGCGCCCGCACAGATACGCAGTATTTT; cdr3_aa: CASSLDGARTDTQYF
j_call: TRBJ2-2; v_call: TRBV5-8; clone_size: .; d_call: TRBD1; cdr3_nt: TGTGCCAGCAGTAAGACAGGGGGCCTCGTCACCGGGGAGCTGTTTTTT; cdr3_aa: CASSKTGGLVTGELFF
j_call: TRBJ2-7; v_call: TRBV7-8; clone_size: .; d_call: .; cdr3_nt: TGTGCCAGCAGTCAAACCGGGGCAGTCCACGAGCAGTACTTC; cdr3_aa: CASSQTGAVHEQYF
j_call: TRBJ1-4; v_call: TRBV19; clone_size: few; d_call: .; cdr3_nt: TGTGCCAGTAGTGAAGGGACGGGAACTAATGAAAAACTGTTTTTT; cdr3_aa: CASSEGTGTNEKLFF
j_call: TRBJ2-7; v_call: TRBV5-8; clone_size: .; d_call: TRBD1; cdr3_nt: TGTGCCAGCAGCCCGCGGACAGGCCAAGTCGAGCAGTACTTC; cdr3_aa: CASSPRTGQVEQYF
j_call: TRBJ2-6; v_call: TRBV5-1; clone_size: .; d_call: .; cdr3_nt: TGCGCCAGCAGGGGATTTTCTGGGGCCAACGTCCTGACTTTC; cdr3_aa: CASRGFSGANVLTF
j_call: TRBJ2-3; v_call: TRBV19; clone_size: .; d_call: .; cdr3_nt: TGTGCCAGTAGTGCAGGGTATTCCACCTTCGCAGATACGCAGTATTTT; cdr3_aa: CASSAGYSTFADTQYF
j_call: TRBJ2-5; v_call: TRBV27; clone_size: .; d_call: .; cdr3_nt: TGTGCCAGCAGTGCCCGGGGACAAGAGACCCAGTACTTC; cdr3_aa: CASSARGQETQYF
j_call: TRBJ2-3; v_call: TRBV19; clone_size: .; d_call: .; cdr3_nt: TGTGCCAGTAGTATAGATCCTTTCACAGATACGCAGTATTTT; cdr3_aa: CASSIDPFTDTQYF
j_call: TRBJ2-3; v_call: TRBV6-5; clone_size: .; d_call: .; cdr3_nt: TGTGCCAGCAGTTATCGTAGCGCGAGCACAGATACGCAGTATTTT; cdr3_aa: CASSYRSASTDTQYF
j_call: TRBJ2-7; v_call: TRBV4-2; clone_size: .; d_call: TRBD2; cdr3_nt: TGTGCCAGCAGCCAAGGGACTAGCGGGAGGGCCTACGAGCAGTACTTC; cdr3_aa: CASSQGTSGRAYEQYF
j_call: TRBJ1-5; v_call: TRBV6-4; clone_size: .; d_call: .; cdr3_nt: TGTGCCAGCAGTGAAGATCGCAATCAGCCCCAGCATTTT; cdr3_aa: CASSEDRNQPQHF
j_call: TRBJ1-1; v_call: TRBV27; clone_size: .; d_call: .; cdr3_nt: TGTGCCAGCAGTTTATCCACACTGAACACTGAAGCTTTCTTT; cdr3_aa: CASSLSTLNTEAFF
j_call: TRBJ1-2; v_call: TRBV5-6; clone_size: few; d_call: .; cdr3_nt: TGTGCCAGCAGCTTAGGGTATGGCTACACCTTC; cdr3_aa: CASSLGYGYTF
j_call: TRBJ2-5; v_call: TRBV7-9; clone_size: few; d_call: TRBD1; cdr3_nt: TGTGCCAGCAGCTCGCTACAGGGGATCGGCGAAGAGACCCAGTACTTC; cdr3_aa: CASSSLQGIGEETQYF
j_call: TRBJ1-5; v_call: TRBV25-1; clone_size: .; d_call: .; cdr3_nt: TGTGCCAGCAGGGGGGGCCTGCCCCAGCATTTT; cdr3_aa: CASRGGLPQHF
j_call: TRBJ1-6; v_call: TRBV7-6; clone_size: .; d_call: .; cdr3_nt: TGTGCCAGCAGCTTAAGGAGGGAGGGAGGTTCACCCCTCCACTTT; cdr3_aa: CASSLRREGGSPLHF
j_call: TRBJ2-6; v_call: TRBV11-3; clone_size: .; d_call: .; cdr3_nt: TGTGCCAGCAGCTTAGGGACAGCTGGGGCCAACGTCCTGACTTTC; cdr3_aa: CASSLGTAGANVLTF
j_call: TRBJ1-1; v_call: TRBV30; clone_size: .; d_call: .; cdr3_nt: TGTGCCTCCACACGGCCCGCTTTCTTT; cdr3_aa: CASTRPAFF
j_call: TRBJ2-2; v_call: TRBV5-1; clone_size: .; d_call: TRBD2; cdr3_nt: TGCGCCAGCAGCCAAGGACTAGCGAGTCACGGGGAGCTGTTTTTT; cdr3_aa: CASSQGLASHGELFF
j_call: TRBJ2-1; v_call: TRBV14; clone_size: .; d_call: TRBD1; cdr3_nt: TGTGCCAGCAGCCCCGACAGGGGCGGATGGAATGAGCAGTTCTTC; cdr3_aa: CASSPDRGGWNEQFF
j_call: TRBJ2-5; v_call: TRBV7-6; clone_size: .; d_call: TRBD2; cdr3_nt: TGTGCCAGCAGTGTGGGGTGGCTAGCGGGGCAGGAGACCCAGTACTTC; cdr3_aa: CASSVGWLAGQETQYF
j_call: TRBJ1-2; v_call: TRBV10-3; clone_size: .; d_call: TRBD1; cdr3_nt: TGTGCCATCAGACTAATGACAGGGAAGGACTATGGCTACACCTTC; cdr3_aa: CAIRLMTGKDYGYTF
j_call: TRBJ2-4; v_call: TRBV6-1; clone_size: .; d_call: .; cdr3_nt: TGTGCCAGCAGTGTCTCTCAGTGGAACATTCAGTACTTC; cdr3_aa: CASSVSQWNIQYF
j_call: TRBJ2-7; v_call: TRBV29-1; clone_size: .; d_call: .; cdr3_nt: TGCAGCGTTTTGGGCAGGACTTACGAGCAGTACTTC; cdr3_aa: CSVLGRTYEQYF
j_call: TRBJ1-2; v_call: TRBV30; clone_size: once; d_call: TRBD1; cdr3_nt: TGTGCCTGGAGTAAGACAGGGGTCTATGGCTACACCTTC; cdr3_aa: CAWSKTGVYGYTF
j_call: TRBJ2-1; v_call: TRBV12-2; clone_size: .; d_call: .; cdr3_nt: TGTGCAAGTCGCTTATCTTCGACTGGGGTCCCAAGCTCCTACAATGAGCAGTTCTTC; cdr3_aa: CASRLSSTGVPSSYNEQFF
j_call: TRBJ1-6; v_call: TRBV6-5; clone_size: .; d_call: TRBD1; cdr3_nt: TGTGCCAGCAGTTACTCGCAGGGGGCGAGTTCACCCCTCCACTTT; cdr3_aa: CASSYSQGASSPLHF
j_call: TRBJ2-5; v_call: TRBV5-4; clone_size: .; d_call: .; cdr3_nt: TGTGCCAGCAGCAGCTTAGACGGGCAAGAGACCCAGTACTTC; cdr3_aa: CASSSLDGQETQYF
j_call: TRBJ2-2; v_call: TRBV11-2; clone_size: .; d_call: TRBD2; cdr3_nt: TGTGCCAGCAGGGCCGGGACTAGCGGCGCGAACACCGGGGAGCTGTTTTTT; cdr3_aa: CASRAGTSGANTGELFF
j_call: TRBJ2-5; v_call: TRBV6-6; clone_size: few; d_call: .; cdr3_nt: TGTGCCAGCAGTTACCTGGGGGGGCTAGAAGAGACCCAGTACTTC; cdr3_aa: CASSYLGGLEETQYF
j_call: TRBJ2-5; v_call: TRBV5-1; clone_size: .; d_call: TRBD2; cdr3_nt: TGCGCCAGCAGCTTGGGCCTAGCGGGAGGGTCAGAGACCCAGTACTTC; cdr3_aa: CASSLGLAGGSETQYF
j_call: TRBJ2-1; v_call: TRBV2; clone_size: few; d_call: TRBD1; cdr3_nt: TGTGCCTCCGGGACAGGGAGGGGGGAGCAGTTCTTC; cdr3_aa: CASGTGRGEQFF